The clone carrying this T cell receptor (beta chain) was counted many times. As yet, its antigen is unknown. The data stem from a study of T cells in Graves' hyperthyroidism and ophthalmopathy. Study results and limitations: Among thyroid clonotypes expanded above 0.001, most also appeared in blood.

Each ophthalmopathy patient scored at least 3 on the Clinical Activity Score and at least 4 on NOSPECS grade, with duration under 3 months. Lactation, pregnancy, other autoimmune disease or uncontrolled infection led to exclusion of patients. RNA transcripts yielded amplified TCR beta CDR3 regions. Using the HTBI primer set, a first-round RT-PCR was run on the TCR CDR3. TCRdb re-called the multiplex PCR reads with MiXCR, one entry per CDR3 protein. The table has approximately 400,000 distinct CDR3 sequences, about 14% seen once. This CDR3 is 14 amino acids long. Germline CDR1 DFQATT, CDR2 SNEGSKA (reference sequence). V lost 4 bases to trimming and J lost 4 bases, with 15 bases between them.

Sample: blood. The receptor was derived from a man aged 50-60 years with Graves' ophthalmopathy. The V and J genes are TRBV20-1 and TRBJ2-3; D unresolved. CDR3 sequence: CSATVSTESDTQYF. The CDR3 bases are TGCAGTGCTACTGTCTCTACTGAATCAGATACGCAGTATTTT.